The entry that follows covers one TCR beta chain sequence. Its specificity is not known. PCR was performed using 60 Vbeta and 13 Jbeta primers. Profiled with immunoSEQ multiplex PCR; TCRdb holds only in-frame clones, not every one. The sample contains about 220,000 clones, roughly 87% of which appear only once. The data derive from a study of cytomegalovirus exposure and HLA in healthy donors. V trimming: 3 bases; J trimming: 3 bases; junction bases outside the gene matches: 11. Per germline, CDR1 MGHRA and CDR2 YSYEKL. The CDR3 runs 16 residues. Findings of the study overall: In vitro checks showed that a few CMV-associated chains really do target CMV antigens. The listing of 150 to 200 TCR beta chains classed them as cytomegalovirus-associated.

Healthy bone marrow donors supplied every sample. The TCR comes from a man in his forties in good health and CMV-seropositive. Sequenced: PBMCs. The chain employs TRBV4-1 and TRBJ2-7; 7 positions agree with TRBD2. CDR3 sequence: CASSHFGGRENYEQYF. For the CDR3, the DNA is TGCGCCAGCAGCCACTTCGGAGGGCGGGAGAACTACGAGCAGTACTTC.